This is a list of T cell receptor beta chains from one sample in a study of shared clonotypes between healthy human individuals. TCRdb's table, derived via immunoSEQ multiplex PCR, lists solely in-frame clones and lacks some. Of 2 million to 2.5 million clones listed, 80% to 95% are singletons. The material sequenced was naive CD4+ T cells from PBMCs. All receptors come from a man between 18 and 29 years old in good health. Some clones in this sample may be carry-over from other donors' samples. Both conserved end residues are part of each CDR3. A D gene is named only where the DNA matches it firmly. Some rows mark clone size as missing; the rest say once, few, many or name a class of expanded clone.

v_gene	d_gene	abundance	j_gene	CDR3aa	CDR3nt
TRBV20-1	-	-	TRBJ2-5	CSARQSETQYF	TGCAGTGCTAGACAGTCGGAGACCCAGTACTTC
TRBV7-3	-	-	TRBJ2-1	CASSFTGSYNEQFF	TGTGCCAGCAGCTTTACGGGGTCCTACAATGAGCAGTTCTTC
TRBV12-5	-	-	TRBJ2-3	CASGGLAGTQYF	TGTGCTAGTGGGGGTCTCGCAGGGACGCAGTATTTT
TRBV4-1	-	-	TRBJ1-2	CASSQDTAGYTF	TGCGCCAGCAGCCAAGATACGGCGGGCTACACCTTC
TRBV7-2	-	-	TRBJ2-5	CASSPRAGGVETQYF	TGTGCCAGCAGCCCCCGGGCAGGGGGGGTAGAGACCCAGTACTTC
TRBV5-6	TRBD2	-	TRBJ2-1	CASSLITSGALNEQFF	TGTGCCAGCAGTCTCATAACTAGCGGTGCCCTCAATGAGCAGTTCTTC
TRBV18	TRBD1	-	TRBJ2-7	CASSPFRDRGTYEQYF	TGTGCCAGCTCACCATTCCGGGACAGGGGGACGTACGAGCAGTACTTC
TRBV18	TRBD2	-	TRBJ2-5	CASSPRAGGFAETQYF	TGTGCCAGCTCACCACGCGCGGGGGGGTTCGCAGAGACCCAGTACTTC
TRBV7-8	-	-	TRBJ1-3	CASSLLRFPSGNTIYF	TGTGCCAGCAGCTTACTCAGATTCCCTTCTGGAAACACCATATATTTT
TRBV5-1	-	-	TRBJ1-4	CASSYGGLPEKLFF	TGCGCCAGCAGCTACGGAGGTCTCCCCGAAAAACTGTTTTTT
TRBV9	-	-	TRBJ1-4	CASSAEPANEKLFF	TGTGCCAGCAGCGCCGAGCCCGCTAATGAAAAACTGTTTTTT
TRBV27	TRBD2	-	TRBJ2-3	CASSLFGLAGPSTDTQYF	TGTGCCAGCAGTTTATTCGGACTAGCGGGCCCTAGCACAGATACGCAGTATTTT
TRBV5-1	TRBD2	-	TRBJ2-1	CASSHLAGGGNEQFF	TGCGCCAGCAGCCACCTAGCGGGAGGGGGCAATGAGCAGTTCTTC
TRBV30	-	-	TRBJ2-1	CAWSHDSYNEQFF	TGTGCCTGGAGTCACGACTCCTACAATGAGCAGTTCTTC
TRBV5-1	-	-	TRBJ2-6	CASSLVAGANVLTF	TGCGCCAGCAGCTTGGTGGCTGGGGCCAACGTCCTGACTTTC
TRBV28	-	-	TRBJ1-2	CASIHTAGIGYTF	TGTGCCAGCATTCACACGGCCGGTATTGGCTACACCTTC
TRBV7-2	TRBD2	few	TRBJ2-3	CASSLASLAGGGGTQYF	TGTGCCAGCAGCTTAGCCTCACTAGCGGGAGGGGGTGGTACGCAGTATTTT
TRBV19	-	-	TRBJ2-1	CASSIADPAPQFF	TGTGCCAGTAGTATCGCCGACCCGGCCCCCCAGTTCTTC
TRBV15	-	-	TRBJ2-2	CATSRGIDRTNTGELFF	TGTGCCACCAGCAGAGGTATAGACAGGACGAACACCGGGGAGCTGTTTTTT
TRBV5-8	-	-	TRBJ1-4	CASSARTEQNEKLFF	TGTGCCAGCAGCGCGAGGACAGAACAGAATGAAAAACTGTTTTTT
TRBV7-9	-	-	TRBJ2-2	CASSSHGTKNTGELFF	TGTGCCAGCAGCTCCCACGGGACAAAAAACACCGGGGAGCTGTTTTTT
TRBV27	-	-	TRBJ2-2	CASSPPSGELFF	TGTGCCAGCAGTCCCCCAAGCGGGGAGCTGTTTTTT
TRBV2	-	-	TRBJ2-1	CASRNRGLTYNEQFF	TGTGCCAGTCGGAACAGGGGACTAACCTACAATGAGCAGTTCTTC
TRBV30	-	few	TRBJ1-1	CALAEVTEAFF	TGTGCCCTGGCCGAGGTCACTGAAGCTTTCTTT
TRBV29-1	-	once	TRBJ2-7	CSVGWGAYEQYF	TGCAGCGTGGGGTGGGGGGCCTACGAGCAGTACTTC
TRBV7-6	-	-	TRBJ2-1	CASSLNPGAGGNEQFF	TGTGCCAGCAGCTTAAATCCAGGGGCGGGTGGCAATGAGCAGTTCTTC
TRBV9	-	-	TRBJ1-4	CASSVNSGMNEKLFF	TGTGCCAGCAGCGTAAACTCAGGGATGAATGAAAAACTGTTTTTT
TRBV7-2	-	-	TRBJ1-2	CASSLTDYGYTF	TGTGCCAGCAGCTTGACAGACTATGGCTACACCTTC
TRBV25-1	TRBD2	-	TRBJ2-1	CASSATSGSGGEQFF	TGTGCCAGCAGTGCGACTAGCGGGAGTGGGGGTGAGCAGTTCTTC
TRBV5-6	-	-	TRBJ2-7	CASSFKLEEQYF	TGTGCCAGCAGCTTCAAATTGGAAGAGCAGTACTTC
TRBV5-1	-	few	TRBJ1-2	CASSASGHQLLGYTF	TGCGCCAGCAGCGCCTCGGGACACCAGCTTCTCGGCTACACCTTC
TRBV4-3	-	-	TRBJ1-5	CASSREFLNNQPQHF	TGCGCCAGCAGCCGGGAGTTTTTAAACAATCAGCCCCAGCATTTT
TRBV7-2	-	-	TRBJ2-7	CASSLILGLSYEQYF	TGTGCCAGCAGCTTAATTTTGGGACTCTCCTACGAGCAGTACTTC
TRBV19	TRBD2	once	TRBJ2-5	CASSIGLAREETQYF	TGTGCCAGTAGTATAGGACTAGCGCGAGAAGAGACCCAGTACTTC
TRBV28	-	-	TRBJ2-7	CASRVRWDKSYEQYF	TGTGCCAGCAGAGTGAGGTGGGACAAGAGCTACGAGCAGTACTTC
TRBV7-2	TRBD1	-	TRBJ2-3	CASSLPDRVTDTQYF	TGTGCCAGCAGCTTACCGGACAGGGTCACAGATACGCAGTATTTT
TRBV19	TRBD1	-	TRBJ2-7	CATSGGGGSYEQYF	TGTGCCACCTCAGGGGGCGGTGGATCCTACGAGCAGTACTTC